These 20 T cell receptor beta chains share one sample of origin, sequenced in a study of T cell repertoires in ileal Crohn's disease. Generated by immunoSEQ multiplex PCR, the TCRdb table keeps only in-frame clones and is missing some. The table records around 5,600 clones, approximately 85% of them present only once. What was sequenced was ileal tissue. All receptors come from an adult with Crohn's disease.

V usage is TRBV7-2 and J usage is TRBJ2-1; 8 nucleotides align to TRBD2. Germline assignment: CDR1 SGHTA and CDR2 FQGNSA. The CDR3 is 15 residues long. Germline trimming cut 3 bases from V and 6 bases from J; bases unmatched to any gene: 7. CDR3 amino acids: CASSFGAGGGNEQFF. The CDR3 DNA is TGTGCCAGCAGCTTTGGGGCGGGGGGCGGCAATGAGCAGTTCTTC.

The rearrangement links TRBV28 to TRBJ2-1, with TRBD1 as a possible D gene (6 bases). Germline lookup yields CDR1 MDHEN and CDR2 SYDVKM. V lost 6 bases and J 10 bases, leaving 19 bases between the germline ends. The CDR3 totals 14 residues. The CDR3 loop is CASRPGGRRGEQFF. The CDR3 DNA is TGTGCCAGCAGGCCTGGGGGCAGGAGAGGCGAGCAGTTCTTC.

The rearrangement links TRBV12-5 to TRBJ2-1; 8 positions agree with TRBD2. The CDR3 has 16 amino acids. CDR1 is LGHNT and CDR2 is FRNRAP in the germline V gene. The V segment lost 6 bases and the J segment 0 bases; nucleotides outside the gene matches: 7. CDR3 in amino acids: CASGARGASSYNEQFF. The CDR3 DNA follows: TGTGCTAGTGGCGCGCGGGGGGCGAGCTCCTACAATGAGCAGTTCTTC. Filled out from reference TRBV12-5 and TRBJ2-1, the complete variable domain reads DARVTQTPRHKVTEMGQEVTMRCQPILGHNTVFWYRQTMMQGLELLAYFRNRAPLDDSGMPKDRFSAEMPDATLATLKIQPSEPRDSAVYFCASGARGASSYNEQFFGPGTRLTVL.

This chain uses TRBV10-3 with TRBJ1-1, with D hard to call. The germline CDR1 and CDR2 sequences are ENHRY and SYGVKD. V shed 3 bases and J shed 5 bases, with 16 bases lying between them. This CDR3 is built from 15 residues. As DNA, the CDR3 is TGTGCCATCAGTGACCTCGCGGAGGGTCGAACTGAAGCTTTCTTT. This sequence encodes CAISDLAEGRTEAFF.

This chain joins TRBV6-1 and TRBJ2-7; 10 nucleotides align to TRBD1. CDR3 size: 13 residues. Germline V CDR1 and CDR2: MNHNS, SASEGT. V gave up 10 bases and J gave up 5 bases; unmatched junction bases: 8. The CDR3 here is CATLGGTGDEQYF. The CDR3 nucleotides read TGTGCCACCCTAGGAGGGACAGGGGACGAGCAGTACTTC.

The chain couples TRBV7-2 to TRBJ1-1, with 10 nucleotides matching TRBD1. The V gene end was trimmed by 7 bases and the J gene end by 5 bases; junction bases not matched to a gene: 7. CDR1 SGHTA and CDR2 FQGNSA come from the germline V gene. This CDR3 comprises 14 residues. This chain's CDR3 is CASNRQGARTEAFF. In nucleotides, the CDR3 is TGTGCCAGCAACCGACAGGGGGCACGGACTGAAGCTTTCTTT. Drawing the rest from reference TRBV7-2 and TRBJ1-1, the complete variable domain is GAGVSQSPSNKVTEKGKDVELRCDPISGHTALYWYRQSLGQGLEFLIYFQGNSAPDKSGLPSDRFSAERTGGSVSTLTIQRTQQEDSAVYLCASNRQGARTEAFFGQGTRLTVV.

The CDR3 sequence is CASSFSTGELFF. The CDR3 DNA reads TGTGCCAGCAGTTTCTCCACCGGGGAGCTGTTTTTT. The chain joins TRBV28 to TRBJ2-2; D call uncertain. V was cut by 3 bases and J by 4 bases, with 3 bases left in between. This CDR3 has 12 amino acids. Germline assignment: CDR1 MDHEN and CDR2 SYDVKM.

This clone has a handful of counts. The CDR3 protein is CASSEPGLAVTDTQYF. DNA for the CDR3: TGTGCCAGCAGTGAACCGGGACTAGCGGTCACAGATACGCAGTATTTT. The V call is TRBV25-1, the J call TRBJ2-3; TRBD2 matches at 11 bases. The germline gives CDR1 MGHDK, CDR2 SYGVNS. The CDR3 covers 16 residues. The trim removed 2 bases at V and 2 bases at J, leaving 3 bases unmatched.

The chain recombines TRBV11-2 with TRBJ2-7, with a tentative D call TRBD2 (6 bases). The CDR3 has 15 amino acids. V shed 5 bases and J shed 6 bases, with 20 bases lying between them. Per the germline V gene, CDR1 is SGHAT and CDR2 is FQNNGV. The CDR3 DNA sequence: TGTGCCAGCAGCCCGCCGGACGGGACTTTGGGCGAGCAGTACTTC. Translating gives CASSPPDGTLGEQYF.

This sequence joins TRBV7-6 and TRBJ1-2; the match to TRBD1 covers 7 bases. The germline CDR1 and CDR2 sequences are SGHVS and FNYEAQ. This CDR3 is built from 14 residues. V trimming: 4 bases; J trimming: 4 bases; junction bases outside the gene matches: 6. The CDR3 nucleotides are TGTGCCAGCAGCTCGAGACAGGGTGTCTATGGCTACACCTTC. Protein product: CASSSRQGVYGYTF.

CDR3 in DNA: TGCGCCAGCAGCCAAGATCCCCCAGGGGCAGGGGGCTTGGCTAATGAAAAACTGTTTTTT. This gives the protein CASSQDPPGAGGLANEKLFF. This chain connects TRBV4-3 to TRBJ1-4; 8 positions match TRBD1. Looked up from germline, CDR1 is LGHNA and CDR2 is YSLEER. Germline trimming cut 0 bases from V and 3 bases from J; bases unmatched to any gene: 15. This CDR3 is 20 amino acids long.

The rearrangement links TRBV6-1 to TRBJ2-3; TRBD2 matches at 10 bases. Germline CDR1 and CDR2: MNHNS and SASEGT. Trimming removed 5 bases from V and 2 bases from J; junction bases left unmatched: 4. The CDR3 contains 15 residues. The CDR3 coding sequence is TGTGCCAGCAGTTCCCTAGCGGGGGACACAGATACGCAGTATTTT. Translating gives CASSSLAGDTDTQYF.

Here the CDR3 DNA reads TGCGCCAGCAGCTTGGTCCCAGTTGGAAACACCATATATTTT. It translates to CASSLVPVGNTIYF. V and J are TRBV5-1 and TRBJ1-3; no clear D gene. This CDR3 has 14 residues. The V and J ends lost 0 bases and 3 bases respectively, with 7 bases between them. Germline assignment: CDR1 SGHRS and CDR2 YFSETQ. The full variable domain, with the rest looked up from reference TRBV5-1 and TRBJ1-3, is KAGVTQTPRYLIKTRGQQVTLSCSPISGHRSVSWYQQTPGQGLQFLFEYFSETQRNKGNFPGRFSGRQFSNSRSEMNVSTLELGDSALYLCASSLVPVGNTIYFGEGSWLTVV.

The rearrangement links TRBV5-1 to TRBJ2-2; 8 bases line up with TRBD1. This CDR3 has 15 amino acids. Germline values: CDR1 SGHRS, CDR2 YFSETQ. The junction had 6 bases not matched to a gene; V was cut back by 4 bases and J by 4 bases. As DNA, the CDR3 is TGCGCCAGCAGCGAGGCGACAGGGGTCACCGGGGAGCTGTTTTTT. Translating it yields CASSEATGVTGELFF.

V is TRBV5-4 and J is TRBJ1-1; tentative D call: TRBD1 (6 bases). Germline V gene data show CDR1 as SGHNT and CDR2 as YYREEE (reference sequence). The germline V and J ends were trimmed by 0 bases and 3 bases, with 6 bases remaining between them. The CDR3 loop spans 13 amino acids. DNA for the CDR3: TGTGCCAGCAGCTTGGACAGGGACACTGAAGCTTTCTTT. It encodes CASSLDRDTEAFF.

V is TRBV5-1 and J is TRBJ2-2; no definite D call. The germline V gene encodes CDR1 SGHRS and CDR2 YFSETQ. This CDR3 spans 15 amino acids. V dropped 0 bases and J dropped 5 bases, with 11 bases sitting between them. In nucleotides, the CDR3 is TGCGCCAGCAGCTTGGATCTAGTAAATACCGGGGAGCTGTTTTTT. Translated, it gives CASSLDLVNTGELFF.

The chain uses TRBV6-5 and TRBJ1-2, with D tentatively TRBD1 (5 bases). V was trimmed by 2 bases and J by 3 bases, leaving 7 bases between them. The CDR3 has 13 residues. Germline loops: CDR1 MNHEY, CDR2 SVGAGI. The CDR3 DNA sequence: TGTGCCAGCAGTTACGGGGGGTACTATGGCTACACCTTC. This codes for CASSYGGYYGYTF.

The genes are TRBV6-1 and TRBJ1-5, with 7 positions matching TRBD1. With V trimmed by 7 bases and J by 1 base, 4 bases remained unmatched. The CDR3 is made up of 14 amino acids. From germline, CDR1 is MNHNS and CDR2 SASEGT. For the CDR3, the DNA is TGTGCCAGCATCGACAGGGAGAGCAATCAGCCCCAGCATTTT. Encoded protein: CASIDRESNQPQHF.

CDR3 residues: CASSLLGGGARETQYF. The DNA of the CDR3 is TGTGCCAGCAGTTTATTAGGGGGAGGGGCTAGAGAGACCCAGTACTTC. The rearrangement uses TRBV27 and TRBJ2-5, with D perhaps TRBD2 (7 bases). The CDR3 sequence is 16 residues long. Trimming pared 1 base from V and 4 bases from J, leaving 16 bases between. Germline V gene data show CDR1 as MNHEY and CDR2 as SMNVEV (reference sequence).

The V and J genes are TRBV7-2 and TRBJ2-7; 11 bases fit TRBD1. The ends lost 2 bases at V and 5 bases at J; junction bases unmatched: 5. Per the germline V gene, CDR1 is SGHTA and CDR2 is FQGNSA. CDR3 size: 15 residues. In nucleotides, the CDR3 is TGTGCCAGCAGCTTATCTTGGACAGGGGGCAACGAGCAGTACTTC. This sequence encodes CASSLSWTGGNEQYF.